These 11 T cell receptor beta chains were sequenced from one sample in a study of radiotherapy plus CTLA-4 blockade in lung cancer. Using immunoSEQ multiplex PCR, the repertoire was profiled, and TCRdb retains in-frame clones only, with some absent. Found here are roughly 78,000 clones, around 82% of them singletons; the top ten hold less than 7.5%. The sample here was peripheral blood, taken from a patient treated with radiotherapy plus ipilimumab. The receptors stem from a human donor with non-small cell lung cancer who had a complete response to radiotherapy plus ipilimumab.

This clone appeared once. The V gene is TRBV4-1, the J gene TRBJ2-7, with a possible D match to TRBD2 (6 bases). The CDR3 covers 16 residues. Germline loops: CDR1 MGHRA, CDR2 YSYEKL. Trimming left V 1 base short and J 3 bases short, with 16 bases between. The CDR3 protein is CASSQVNSGLYYEQYV. CDR3 coding DNA: TGCGCCAGCAGCCAAGTTAATAGCGGACTCTACTACGAGCAGTACGTC.

The chain employs TRBV10-3 and TRBJ2-1, with 9 bases that match TRBD2. Trimming at V came to 11 bases and at J to 5 bases, leaving 13 bases not matched to a gene. The CDR3 consists of 15 residues. CDR1 is ENHRY and CDR2 is SYGVKD in the germline V gene. The CDR3 nucleotides read TGTGCCTCTGTCAGCCCGGGCGGGGGGGACAATGAGCAGTTCTTC. Its protein product is CASVSPGGGDNEQFF.

DNA for the CDR3: TGTGCCAGCAGCTTCGGGATCCACCAAGAGACCCAGTACTTC. Translating gives CASSFGIHQETQYF. The chain links TRBV7-9 to TRBJ2-5, with D possibly matching TRBD2 (5 bases). Trimming shortened V by 3 bases and J by 0 bases, and 8 bases separated the two germline ends. The CDR3 has 14 residues. Germline CDR1 and CDR2: SEHNR and FQNEAQ (reference sequence).

In its sample, this clone was seen a few times. The chain combines TRBV5-1 with TRBJ2-1; 11 bases fit TRBD1. The germline CDR1 and CDR2 sequences are SGHRS and YFSETQ. The V and J ends lost 0 bases and 5 bases, in that order; junction bases with no gene match: 4. This CDR3 comprises 16 residues. CDR3 loop: CASSLEGTGGNNEQFF. Here the CDR3 DNA reads TGCGCCAGCAGCTTGGAGGGGACAGGGGGGAACAATGAGCAGTTCTTC.

This chain uses TRBV7-2 with TRBJ2-3, with 10 bases aligning to TRBD2. The V gene end was trimmed by 2 bases and the J gene end by 2 bases; junction bases not matched to a gene: 4. Germline assignment: CDR1 SGHTA and CDR2 FQGNSA. The CDR3 runs to 16 residues. CDR3 sequence: CASSLQSGGATDTQYF. CDR3 sequence (DNA): TGTGCCAGCAGCTTACAAAGCGGGGGGGCCACAGATACGCAGTATTTT.

This clone was picked up one time. The CDR3 sequence: CASSDRAPYGYTF. CDR3 in DNA: TGTGCCAGCAGTGACAGGGCTCCCTATGGCTACACCTTC. The chain couples TRBV2 to TRBJ1-2; maybe TRBD1 (5 bases). CDR3 length: 13 amino acids. With 3 bases removed from V and 4 bases from J, the gap between germline ends came to 9 bases. Germline V lookup: CDR1 SNHLY, CDR2 FYNNEI.

The chain joins TRBV5-7 to TRBJ2-6; the D gene is possibly TRBD2 (5 bases). TRBV5-7 is designated an ORF whose function remains uncertain. CDR3 length: 15 amino acids. Deletions cut 4 bases from V and 2 bases from J, with 10 bases between. In nucleotides, the CDR3 is TGTGCCAGCAGCCCCGGGATGCCTGGGGCCAACGTCCTGACTTTC. Protein: CASSPGMPGANVLTF.

The chain links TRBV6-1 to TRBJ2-1; D is uncertain. The CDR3 runs to 13 residues. Trimming took off 10 bases at V and 0 bases at J, with 10 bases between the two ends. The germline V gene has CDR1 MNHNS and CDR2 SASEGT. The CDR3 nucleotides are TGTGCCACCACAAGGAGCTCCTACAATGAGCAGTTCTTC. Its protein is CATTRSSYNEQFF.

The CDR3 is CASSSQGTDTQYF. For the CDR3, the DNA is TGTGCCAGCAGCTCACAGGGGACAGATACGCAGTATTTT. The rearrangement uses TRBV7-2 and TRBJ2-3; 7 bases are shared with TRBD1. The CDR3 has 13 residues. V lost 4 bases and J lost 3; bases outside the gene matches: 1. Germline V gene data show CDR1 as SGHTA and CDR2 as FQGNSA.

The chain couples TRBV27 to TRBJ1-5; the D is unclear. Trimming shortened V by 4 bases and J by 0 bases, and 4 bases separated the two germline ends. The germline gives CDR1 MNHEY, CDR2 SMNVEV (reference sequence). The CDR3 has 13 residues. Here the CDR3 reads CASSSYSNQPQHF. CDR3 in DNA: TGTGCCAGCAGTTCTTATAGCAATCAGCCCCAGCATTTT.

A single count supports this clone. The chain carries TRBV25-1 and TRBJ1-1; D unclear. Trimming removed 3 bases from V and 4 bases from J, with 9 bases in between. The CDR3 spans 13 residues. CDR1 is MGHDK, CDR2 SYGVNS, per germline. CDR3 nucleotide sequence: TGTGCCAGCAGTGATGCGCGGGGCACTGAAGCTTTCTTT. It yields the protein CASSDARGTEAFF.